The following is a T cell receptor (beta chain) sequence with its context. The data stem from a study of OX40 agonist ivuxolimab in advanced cancers. Study context: Ivuxolimab is an agonistic anti-OX40 (CD134) antibody, and patients were treated with it. Patients undergoing dose escalation presented with hepatocellular carcinoma, melanoma, renal cell or head and neck cancer.

This CDR3 spans 15 amino acids. V lost 2 bases, J lost 0 bases, and 11 bases lay in between. The germline CDR1 and CDR2 sequences are SGHKS and YYEKEE (reference sequence). This table comes from immunoSEQ multiplex PCR, and its TCRdb copy is limited to in-frame clones, with some not included. The sample includes 55,000 to 65,000 clones, more than 75% of them seen just once. The sample here was CD4+ or CD8+ T cells sorted from blood, taken in a trial of the OX40 agonist ivuxolimab. This receptor was obtained from an adult with an advanced solid tumor such as melanoma, head and neck, liver or kidney cancer. The J gene is TRBJ1-2, the V gene TRBV5-5; D is ambiguous. CDR3 sequence reads: CASSLGPRSNYGYTF. In DNA, the CDR3 is TGTGCCAGCAGCTTAGGCCCGAGATCTAACTATGGCTACACCTTC.